This TCR beta chain was captured in a study of OX40 agonist ivuxolimab in advanced cancers. The wider study: The dose-escalation cohort was about 86% male, with a mean age of around 60 years, ranging about 23 to 90.

TCRdb keeps only in-frame clones here, not all; method: immunoSEQ multiplex PCR. The top ten clones hold just under 0.35% of a sample with tens of thousands of clones, approximately 90% of them seen once. Per germline, CDR1 SGHAT and CDR2 FQNNGV. V shed 4 bases, J shed 4 bases, and the junction held 8 bases outside the gene matches. This CDR3 spans 15 amino acids. This rearrangement joins TRBV11-2 to TRBJ1-1; 8 nucleotides match TRBD1. Sequencing was performed on CD4+ or CD8+ T cells sorted from blood, taken in a trial of the OX40 agonist ivuxolimab. This TCR came from an adult with an advanced solid tumor such as melanoma, head and neck, liver or kidney cancer. CDR3 DNA: TGTGCCAGCAGCTCGAGGACAGGGTGGAGCACTGAAGCTTTCTTT. Residues: CASSSRTGWSTEAFF.